This T cell receptor beta chain was identified during a study of persistence of HIV-infected CD4 T cells. Between the trimmed V and J ends, which lost 3 bases and 1 base, there was a span of 6 bases. This CDR3 is built from 13 residues. This clone was counted only a few times. What it binds is not known. Stimulation used 10 ug/mL lysate from CMV-infected fibroblasts. Memory cells lacking CD40L and CD69 with high CD45RO were sorted. Sequencing used immunoSEQ version 4 in survey mode. Genomic DNA was diluted to around 10 ng/uL, up to roughly 1 ug per sample. Profiled with immunoSEQ multiplex PCR; TCRdb holds only in-frame clones, not every one. Of under 40,000 clones listed, 82% were seen once; the top ten hold about 6.8%.

The chain recombines TRBV12-3 or TRBV12-4 with TRBJ1-1; D uncertain. The sequence came from an adult woman with HIV who was CMV-seropositive. The source material was CD4+ T cells sorted from PBMCs after approximately 19-hour stimulation, sampled from a patient who received antiretroviral therapy. CDR3 nucleotide sequence: TGTGCCAGCAGTTTGGGCAAGAACACTGAAGCTTTCTTT. This gives the protein CASSLGKNTEAFF.